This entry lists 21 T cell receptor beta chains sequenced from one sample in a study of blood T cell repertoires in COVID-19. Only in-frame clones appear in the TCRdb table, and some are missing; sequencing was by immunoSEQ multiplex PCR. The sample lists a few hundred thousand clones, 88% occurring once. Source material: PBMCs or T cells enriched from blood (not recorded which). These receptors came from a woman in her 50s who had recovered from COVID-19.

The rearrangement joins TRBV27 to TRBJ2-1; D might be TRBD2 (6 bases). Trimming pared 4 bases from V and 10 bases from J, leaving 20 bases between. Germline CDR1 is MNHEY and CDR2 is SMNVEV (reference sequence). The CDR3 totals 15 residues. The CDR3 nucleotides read TGTGCCAGCAGTTCTAAAGCGGGTCGACTCGGCGAGCAGTTCTTC. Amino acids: CASSSKAGRLGEQFF.

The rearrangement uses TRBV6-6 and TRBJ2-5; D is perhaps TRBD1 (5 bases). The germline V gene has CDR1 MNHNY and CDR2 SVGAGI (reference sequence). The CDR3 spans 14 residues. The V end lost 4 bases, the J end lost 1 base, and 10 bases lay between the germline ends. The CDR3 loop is CASSWGRAQETQYF. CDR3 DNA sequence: TGTGCCAGCAGTTGGGGCAGGGCCCAAGAGACCCAGTACTTC.

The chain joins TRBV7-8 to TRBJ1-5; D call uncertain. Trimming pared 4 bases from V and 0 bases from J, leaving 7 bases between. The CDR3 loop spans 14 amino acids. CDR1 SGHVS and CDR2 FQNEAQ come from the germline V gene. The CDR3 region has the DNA TGTGCCAGCAGCTCACAGTATAGCAATCAGCCCCAGCATTTT. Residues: CASSSQYSNQPQHF.

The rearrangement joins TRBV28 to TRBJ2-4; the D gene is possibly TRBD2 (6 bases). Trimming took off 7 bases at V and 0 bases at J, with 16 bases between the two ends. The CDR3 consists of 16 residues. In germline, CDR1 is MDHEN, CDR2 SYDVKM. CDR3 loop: CASTEGGLIAKNIQYF. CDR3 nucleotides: TGTGCCAGCACCGAGGGAGGTCTTATAGCCAAAAACATTCAGTACTTC.

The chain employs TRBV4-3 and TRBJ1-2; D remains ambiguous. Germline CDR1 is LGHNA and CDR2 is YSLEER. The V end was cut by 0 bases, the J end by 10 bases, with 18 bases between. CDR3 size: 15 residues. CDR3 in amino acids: CASSQDQRQTRDYTF. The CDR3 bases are TGCGCCAGCAGCCAAGATCAAAGGCAAACTAGGGACTACACCTTC.

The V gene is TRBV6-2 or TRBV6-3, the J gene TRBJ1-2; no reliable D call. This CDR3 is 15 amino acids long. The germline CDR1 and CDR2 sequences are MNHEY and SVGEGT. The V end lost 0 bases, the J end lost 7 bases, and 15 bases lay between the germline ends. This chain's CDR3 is CASSYSTGVGRGYTF. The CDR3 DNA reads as TGTGCCAGCAGTTACTCGACCGGGGTTGGTCGTGGCTACACCTTC.

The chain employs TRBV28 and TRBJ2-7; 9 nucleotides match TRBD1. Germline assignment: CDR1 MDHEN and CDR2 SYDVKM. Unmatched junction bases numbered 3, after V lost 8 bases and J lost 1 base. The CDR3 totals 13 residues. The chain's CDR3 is CASGGTGSYEQYF. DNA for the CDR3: TGTGCCAGCGGCGGGACAGGGTCCTACGAGCAGTACTTC.

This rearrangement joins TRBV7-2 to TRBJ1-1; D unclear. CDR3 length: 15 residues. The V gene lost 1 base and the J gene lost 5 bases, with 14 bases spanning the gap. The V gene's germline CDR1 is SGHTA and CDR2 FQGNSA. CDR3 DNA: TGTGCCAGCAGCTTAGTAGCCCCTGTGCGTACTGAAGCTTTCTTT. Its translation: CASSLVAPVRTEAFF.

CDR3 DNA sequence: TGTGCCAGCAGCTGGACTAGCGGGAGCGAGCAGTACTTC. Translation gives CASSWTSGSEQYF. The V call is TRBV6-5, the J call TRBJ2-7; 13 bases agree with TRBD2. With 6 bases clipped from V and 6 bases from J, the junction kept 2 bases outside the gene matches. Germline V gene sequence: CDR1 MNHEY, CDR2 SVGAGI. The CDR3 consists of 13 residues.

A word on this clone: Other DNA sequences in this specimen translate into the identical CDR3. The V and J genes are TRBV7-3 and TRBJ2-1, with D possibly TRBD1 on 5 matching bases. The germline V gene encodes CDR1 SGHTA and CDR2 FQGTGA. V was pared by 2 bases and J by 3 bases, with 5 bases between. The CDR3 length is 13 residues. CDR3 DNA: TGTGCCAGCAGCTTAGACAGCTACAATGAGCAGTTCTTC. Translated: CASSLDSYNEQFF.

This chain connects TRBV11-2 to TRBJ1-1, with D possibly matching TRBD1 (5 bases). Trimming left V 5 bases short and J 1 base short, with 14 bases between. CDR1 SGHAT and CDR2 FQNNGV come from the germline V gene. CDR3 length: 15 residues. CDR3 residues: CASSPHRLKNTEAFF. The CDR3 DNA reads TGTGCCAGCAGCCCTCACAGGTTAAAGAACACTGAAGCTTTCTTT.

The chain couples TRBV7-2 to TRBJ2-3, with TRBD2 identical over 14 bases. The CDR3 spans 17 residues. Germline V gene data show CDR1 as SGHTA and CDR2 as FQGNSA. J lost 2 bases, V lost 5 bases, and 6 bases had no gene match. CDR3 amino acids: CASSRGTSGRFTDTQYF. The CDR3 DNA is TGTGCCAGCAGCAGGGGGACTAGCGGGAGATTCACAGATACGCAGTATTTT.

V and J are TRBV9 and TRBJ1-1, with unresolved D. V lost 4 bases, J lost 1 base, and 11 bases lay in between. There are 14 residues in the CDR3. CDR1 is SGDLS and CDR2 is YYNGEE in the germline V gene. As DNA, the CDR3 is TGTGCCAGCAGCACTAAGACGGGGAACACTGAAGCTTTCTTT. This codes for CASSTKTGNTEAFF.

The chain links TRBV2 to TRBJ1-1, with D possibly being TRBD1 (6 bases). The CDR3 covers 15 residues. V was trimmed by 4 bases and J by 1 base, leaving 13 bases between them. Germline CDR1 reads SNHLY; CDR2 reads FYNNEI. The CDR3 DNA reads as TGTGCCAGCAGTGGGCGGACAGCTTCGAACACTGAAGCTTTCTTT. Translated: CASSGRTASNTEAFF. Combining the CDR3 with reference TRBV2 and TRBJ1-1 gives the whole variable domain EPEVTQTPSHQVTQMGQEVILRCVPISNHLYFYWYRQILGQKVEFLVSFYNNEISEKSEIFDDQFSVERPDGSNFTLKIRSTKLEDSAMYFCASSGRTASNTEAFFGQGTRLTVV.

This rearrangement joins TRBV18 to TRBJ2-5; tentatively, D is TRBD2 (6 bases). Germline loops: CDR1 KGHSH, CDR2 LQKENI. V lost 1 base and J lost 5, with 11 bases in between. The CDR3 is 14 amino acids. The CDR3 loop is CASSPRELAETQYF. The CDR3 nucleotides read TGTGCCAGCTCACCACGAGAACTAGCTGAGACCCAGTACTTC.

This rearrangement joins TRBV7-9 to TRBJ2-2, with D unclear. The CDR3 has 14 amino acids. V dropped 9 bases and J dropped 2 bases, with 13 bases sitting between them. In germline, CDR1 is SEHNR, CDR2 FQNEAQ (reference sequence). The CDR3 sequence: CASVGVSNTGELFF. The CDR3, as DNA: TGTGCCAGTGTTGGAGTAAGCAACACCGGGGAGCTGTTTTTT.

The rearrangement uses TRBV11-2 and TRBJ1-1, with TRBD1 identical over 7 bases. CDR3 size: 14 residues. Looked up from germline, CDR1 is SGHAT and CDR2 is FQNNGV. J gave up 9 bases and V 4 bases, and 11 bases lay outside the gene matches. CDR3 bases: TGTGCCAGCAGCTCGTTACAGGGGCGTAACCAAGCTTTCTTT. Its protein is CASSSLQGRNQAFF.

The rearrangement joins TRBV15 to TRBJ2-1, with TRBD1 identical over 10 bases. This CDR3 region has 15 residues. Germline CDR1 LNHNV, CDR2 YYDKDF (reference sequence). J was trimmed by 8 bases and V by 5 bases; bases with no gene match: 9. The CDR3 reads CATSAHPGQGYEQFF. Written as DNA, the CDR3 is TGTGCCACCAGCGCACATCCGGGACAGGGGTATGAGCAGTTCTTC. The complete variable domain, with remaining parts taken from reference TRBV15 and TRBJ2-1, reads DAMVIQNPRYQVTQFGKPVTLSCSQTLNHNVMYWYQQKSSQAPKLLFHYYDKDFNNEADTPDNFQSRRPNTSFCFLDIRSPGLGDTAMYLCATSAHPGQGYEQFFGPGTRLTVL.

This CDR3 reads CASSQVNGVSHDNEQFF. The CDR3 nucleotides read TGCGCCAGCAGCCAAGTGAACGGGGTATCGCATGACAATGAGCAGTTCTTC. The chain uses TRBV4-1 and TRBJ2-1, with D perhaps matching TRBD2 (5 bases). With 1 base removed from V and 5 bases from J, the gap between germline ends came to 18 bases. This CDR3 region has 17 residues. CDR1 is MGHRA, CDR2 YSYEKL, per germline.

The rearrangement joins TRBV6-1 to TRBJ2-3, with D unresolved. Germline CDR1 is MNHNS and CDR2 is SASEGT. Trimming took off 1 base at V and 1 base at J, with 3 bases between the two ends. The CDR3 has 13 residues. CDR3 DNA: TGTGCCAGCAGTGAAGTAGGCACAGATACGCAGTATTTT. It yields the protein CASSEVGTDTQYF.

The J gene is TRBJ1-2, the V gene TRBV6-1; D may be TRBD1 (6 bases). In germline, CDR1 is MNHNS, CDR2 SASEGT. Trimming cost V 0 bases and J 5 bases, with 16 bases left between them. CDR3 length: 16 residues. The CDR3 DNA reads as TGTGCCAGCAGTGAAGCGTGGGCGGACAGAGCATATGGCTACACCTTC. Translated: CASSEAWADRAYGYTF.